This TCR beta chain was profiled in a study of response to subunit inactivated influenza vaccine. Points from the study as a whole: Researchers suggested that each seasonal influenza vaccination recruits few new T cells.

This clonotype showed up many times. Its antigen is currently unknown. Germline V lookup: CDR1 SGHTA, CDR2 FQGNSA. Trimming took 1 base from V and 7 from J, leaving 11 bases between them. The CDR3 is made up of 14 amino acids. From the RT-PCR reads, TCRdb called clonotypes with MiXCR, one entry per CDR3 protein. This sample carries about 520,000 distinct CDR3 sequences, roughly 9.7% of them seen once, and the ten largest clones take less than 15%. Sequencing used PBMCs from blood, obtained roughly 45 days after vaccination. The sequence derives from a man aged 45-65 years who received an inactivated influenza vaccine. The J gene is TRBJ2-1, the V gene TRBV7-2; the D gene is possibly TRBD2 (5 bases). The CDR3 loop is CASSLVRGGNEQFF. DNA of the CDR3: TGTGCCAGCAGCTTAGTCCGCGGCGGGAATGAGCAGTTCTTC.